This T cell receptor beta chain was recovered during a study of Ad26.COV2.S vaccination and SARS-CoV-2 variants. Overall study: Doses of Ad26.COV2.S were injected into muscle once or twice, 56 days apart.

The treatment here: 15 to 20 received Ad26.COV2.S at low or high dose, single or two shots; a few received placebo; per-sample allocation not given. Collection of samples fell on day 63 after the first vaccine or placebo injection. Ad26.COV2.S expressed prefusion-stabilized spike from the original Wuhan strain. Germline V lookup: CDR1 ENHRY, CDR2 SYGVKD. V lost 6 bases to trimming and J lost 0 bases, with 8 bases between them. The CDR3 covers 13 residues. Sequencing used immunoSEQ multiplex PCR; TCRdb keeps in-frame clones, though not all of them. The sample lists more than 350,000 clones; around nine tenths were seen once. Study-level findings and limits: Vaccinees reportedly had broad spike-specific CD8+ and CD4+ T cell responses.

Comments on this clone: The antigen is not known.

The clonotype comes from a person aged 18-65 years who received the Ad26.COV2.S COVID-19 vaccine or a placebo. The J gene is TRBJ2-5, the V gene TRBV10-3; D is unresolved. The sequences come from peripheral blood, collected in a trial of Ad26.COV2.S vaccine versus placebo. The CDR3 DNA sequence: TGTGCCATCAGCCCAGGAGACCAAGAGACCCAGTACTTC. It codes for CAISPGDQETQYF.